This TCR beta chain was captured by sequencing in a study of early T cells in non-severe SARS-CoV-2 infection. Across the study: The sequenced material was bulk RNA from unsorted whole blood, and its chains were unpaired.

V was pared by 7 bases and J by 7 bases, with 17 bases between. CDR3 length equals 14 residues. Individual cDNA molecules each received unique molecular identifiers attached to them. From the 5' RACE reads, TCRdb called clonotypes with MiXCR, one entry per CDR3 protein. The sample lists roughly 29,000 distinct CDR3 sequences, around 5.1% seen once, with around 26% in the top ten. Whole-study findings and limits: The study's VDJdb matching favored anti-spike CD8 responses and missed private and CD4 specificities.

This clonotype occurred many times. The target antigen is unknown. V gene TRBV12-3 or TRBV12-4 combines with J gene TRBJ2-1; D may be TRBD2 (6 bases). This receptor was taken from an adult who was a healthcare worker with PCR-confirmed SARS-CoV-2 infection or an uninfected control (not recorded which). Sequencing input: whole blood. CDR3 sequence reads: CASIRTGGKNEQFF. For the CDR3, the DNA is TGTGCCAGCATCCGTACCGGGGGAAAGAATGAGCAGTTCTTC.